Below, 14 T cell receptor beta chains from the same sample are listed, as sequenced in a study of shared clonotypes between healthy human individuals. Measured with immunoSEQ multiplex PCR; TCRdb has only the in-frame clones, and not every one. The repertoire consists of 2 million to 3 million clones, with just over 90% occurring once and the leading ten covering roughly 0.14%. The specimen sequenced was naive CD4+ T cells sorted from blood. Subset indicated: CD45RA+ positively selected. These receptors all stem from a man in his late teens or twenties in good health.

The rearrangement joins TRBV11-2 to TRBJ2-2; D may match TRBD1 or TRBD2 (7 bases each). The germline V gene has CDR1 SGHAT and CDR2 FQNNGV. The CDR3 covers 17 residues. V was pared by 5 bases and J by 2 bases, with 18 bases between. Here the CDR3 DNA reads TGTGCCAGCAGCCGTTTAAGCGGGACAGAAAACACCGGGGAGCTGTTTTTT. This codes for CASSRLSGTENTGELFF.

Worth noting for this clone: At one boundary the junction diverges from the germline segment, which might be a read error. Other DNA sequences within the sample encode an identical CDR3. The chain joins TRBV15 to TRBJ1-1; D is ambiguous. The CDR3 runs 13 residues. The germline gives CDR1 LNHNV, CDR2 YYDKDF (reference sequence). The CDR3 protein is CATSRDQNTEAFF. The CDR3 DNA reads as TGTGCCACCAGCCGAGACCAGAACACTGAAGCTTTCTTT.

The chain is built from TRBV10-1 and TRBJ1-1, with D possibly TRBD1 on 5 matching bases. CDR1 WNHNN and CDR2 SYGVQD come from the germline V gene (reference sequence). This CDR3 comprises 13 residues. V was trimmed by 2 bases and J by 5 bases, leaving 9 bases between them. The CDR3, as DNA: TGCGCCAGCAGTGAGGAGGGGAGGACTGAAGCTTTCTTT. Protein: CASSEEGRTEAFF.

On this clone: This sample also contains other DNA sequences that code for the same CDR3. V usage is TRBV27 and J usage is TRBJ1-4, with D possibly being TRBD1 (5 bases). The CDR3 consists of 14 residues. Germline V CDR1 and CDR2: MNHEY, SMNVEV (reference sequence). Trimming removed 2 bases at V and 7 bases at J, with 11 bases between. The CDR3 DNA follows: TGTGCCAGCAGTTTAAGGCAGGGTCGTGAAAAACTGTTTTTT. Translation: CASSLRQGREKLFF.

The table lists this clone with a few counts. V gene TRBV5-5 combines with J gene TRBJ1-1; maybe TRBD1 (5 bases). Trimming shortened V by 4 bases and J by 1 base, and 8 bases separated the two germline ends. The CDR3 consists of 13 residues. CDR1 and CDR2 from the germline V gene are SGHKS and YYEKEE (reference sequence). The CDR3 sequence: CASSTTGNTEAFF. The CDR3 DNA sequence: TGTGCCAGCAGCACAACAGGGAACACTGAAGCTTTCTTT.

The chain has TRBV11-2 and TRBJ2-5; possibly TRBD1 for D (5 bases). Germline loops: CDR1 SGHAT, CDR2 FQNNGV. The CDR3 length is 14 residues. Trimming shortened V by 5 bases and J by 5 bases, and 15 bases separated the two germline ends. The CDR3 region has the DNA TGTGCCAGCAGCCCCTCGACAGTTGGGGAGACCCAGTACTTC. This sequence encodes CASSPSTVGETQYF. Filled out from reference TRBV11-2 and TRBJ2-5, the complete variable domain reads EAGVAQSPRYKIIEKRQSVAFWCNPISGHATLYWYQQILGQGPKLLIQFQNNGVVDDSQLPKDRFSAERLKGVDSTLKIQPAKLEDSAVYLCASSPSTVGETQYFGPGTRLLVL.

The chain links TRBV5-1 to TRBJ1-2; 9 bases line up with TRBD1. The V gene's germline CDR1 is SGHRS and CDR2 YFSETQ. The CDR3 sequence is 14 residues long. J gave up 3 bases and V 5 bases, and 5 bases lay outside the gene matches. CDR3 residues: CASSRTGDDYGYTF. CDR3 nucleotide sequence: TGCGCCAGCAGTCGGACAGGGGACGACTATGGCTACACCTTC.

Concerning this clone itself: The same CDR3 can be traced to other DNA sequences in this sample. The chain recombines TRBV19 with TRBJ1-1; 7 bases are a match to TRBD1. The ends lost 3 bases at V and 0 bases at J; junction bases unmatched: 4. The CDR3 runs 15 residues. Germline CDR1 LNHDA, CDR2 SQIVND (reference sequence). In DNA, the CDR3 is TGTGCCAGTAGTATCACCGGGACAGTGAACACTGAAGCTTTCTTT. It encodes CASSITGTVNTEAFF.

Regarding this clone: Different DNA sequences within this sample yield the same CDR3. The chain carries TRBV6-1 and TRBJ2-7; no definite D call. This CDR3 has 15 residues. Germline CDR1 is MNHNS and CDR2 is SASEGT. Between the trimmed V and J ends, which lost 1 base and 0 bases, there was a span of 10 bases. The CDR3 DNA follows: TGTGCCAGCAGTGAAGGAGGCGGTAGCTCCTACGAGCAGTACTTC. Translation gives CASSEGGGSSYEQYF.

The chain links TRBV30 to TRBJ2-2; D gene uncertain. Looked up from germline, CDR1 is GTSNPN and CDR2 is SVGIG (reference sequence). The CDR3 is 13 amino acids. Trimming left V 2 bases short and J 2 bases short, with 6 bases between. The CDR3 sequence is CAWSLLNTGELFF. CDR3 sequence (DNA): TGTGCCTGGAGTCTGCTTAACACCGGGGAGCTGTTTTTT.

The CDR3 bases are TGCAGTGCCCAAGAGCTGGAGGCTTTCTTT. It codes for CSAQELEAFF. V usage is TRBV20-1 and J usage is TRBJ1-1; unclear D gene. Germline-derived CDR1 and CDR2 are DFQATT and SNEGSKA (reference sequence). The CDR3 runs 10 residues. Trimming took 6 bases from V and 11 from J, leaving 13 bases between them.

The gene calls are TRBV5-4 and TRBJ2-1; D gene uncertain. From germline, CDR1 is SGHNT and CDR2 YYREEE (reference sequence). The V and J ends lost 4 bases and 2 bases respectively, with 13 bases between them. The CDR3 is made up of 15 amino acids. As DNA, the CDR3 is TGTGCCAGCAGCAATGAGCCGAACCCCTACAATGAGCAGTTCTTC. This sequence encodes CASSNEPNPYNEQFF.

The V gene is TRBV7-2, the J gene TRBJ2-3, with D uncertain. The length of the CDR3 is 18 residues. Germline CDR1 reads SGHTA; CDR2 reads FQGNSA. V lost 5 bases and J lost 0, with 21 bases in between. CDR3 DNA sequence: TGTGCCAGCAGCGCGCCTGGTTTTGGAGCGCCTAGCACAGATACGCAGTATTTT. Its protein is CASSAPGFGAPSTDTQYF.

The table lists this clone with a count of one. The chain joins TRBV6-1 to TRBJ1-1, with TRBD1 identical over 10 bases. This CDR3 contains 14 residues. From germline, CDR1 is MNHNS and CDR2 SASEGT. Losses at the gene ends were 4 bases for V and 4 bases for J; bases not matched to a gene: 3. CDR3 loop: CASSGQGAFTEAFF. The CDR3 DNA follows: TGTGCCAGCAGTGGACAGGGGGCGTTCACTGAAGCTTTCTTT.